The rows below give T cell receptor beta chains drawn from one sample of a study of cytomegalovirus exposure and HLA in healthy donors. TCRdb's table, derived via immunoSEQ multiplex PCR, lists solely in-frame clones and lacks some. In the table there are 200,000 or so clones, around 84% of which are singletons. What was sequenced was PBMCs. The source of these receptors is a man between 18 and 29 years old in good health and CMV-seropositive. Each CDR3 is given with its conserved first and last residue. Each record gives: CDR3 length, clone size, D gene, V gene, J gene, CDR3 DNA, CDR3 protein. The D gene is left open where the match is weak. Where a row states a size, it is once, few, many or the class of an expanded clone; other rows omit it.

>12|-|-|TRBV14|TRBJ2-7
TGTGCCAGCAGCGGGGCCGGGTACGAGCAGTACTTC
CASSGAGYEQYF
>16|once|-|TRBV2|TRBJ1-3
TGTGCCAACCCCCCGGGACACACCGTCTCTGGAAACACCATATATTTT
CANPPGHTVSGNTIYF
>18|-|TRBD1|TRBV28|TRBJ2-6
TGTGCCAGCAGTTTTTGGACAGGGGGTGAGAGGGGGGCCAACGTCCTGACTTTC
CASSFWTGGERGANVLTF
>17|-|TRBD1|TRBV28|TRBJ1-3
TGTGCCAGCAGTCCAGGGACAGGGGCGTTCTCTGGAAACACCATATATTTT
CASSPGTGAFSGNTIYF
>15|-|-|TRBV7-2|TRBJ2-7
TGTGCCAGCAGCTTAGCGCAAGGGGTGGCCTACGAGCAGTACTTC
CASSLAQGVAYEQYF
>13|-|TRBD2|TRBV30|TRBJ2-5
TGTGCCTTTGGACTAGGGAATGGAGAGACCCAGTACTTC
CAFGLGNGETQYF
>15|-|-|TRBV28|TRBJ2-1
TGTGCCAGCAGTTTCCCCGGGTTACAATTTGATGAGCAGTTCTTC
CASSFPGLQFDEQFF
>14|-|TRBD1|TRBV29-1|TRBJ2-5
TGCAGCGTTGGGCCGGGACAGGAACAAGAGACCCAGTACTTC
CSVGPGQEQETQYF
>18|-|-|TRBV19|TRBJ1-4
TGTGCCAGTAGTGACACAGGGCTGAGAAGGTCTGATAATGAAAAACTGTTTTTT
CASSDTGLRRSDNEKLFF
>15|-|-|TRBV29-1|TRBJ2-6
TGCAGCGTGGCGGGTCTACGCTCTGGGGCCAACGTCCTGACTTTC
CSVAGLRSGANVLTF
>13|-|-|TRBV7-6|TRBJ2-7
TGTGCCAGCAGCTCCCCCGAACACTACGAGCAGTACTTC
CASSSPEHYEQYF
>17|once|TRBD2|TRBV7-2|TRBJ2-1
TGTGCCAGCAGCCCCTTAGGACTTGGCGGGAGCTACAATGAGCAGTTCTTC
CASSPLGLGGSYNEQFF
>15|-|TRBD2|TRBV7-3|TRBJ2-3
TGTGCCAGCAGCTCGGGACTACTTAGCACAGATACGCAGTATTTT
CASSSGLLSTDTQYF
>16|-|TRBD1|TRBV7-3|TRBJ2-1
TGTGCCAGCAGCTTCAGGGGGTCGAGCTCCTACAATGAGCAGTTCTTC
CASSFRGSSSYNEQFF
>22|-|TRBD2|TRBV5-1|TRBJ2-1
TGCGCCAGCAGCTTGGGGTTACGGACTATAGCGGGAGTAACTTATCCCTACAATGAGCAGTTCTTC
CASSLGLRTIAGVTYPYNEQFF
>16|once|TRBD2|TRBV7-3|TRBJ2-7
TGTGCCAGCAGCTTAACATTCTCCGGACTGGGAGGGGAGCAGTACTTC
CASSLTFSGLGGEQYF
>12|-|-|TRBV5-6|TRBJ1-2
TGTGCCAGCAGCCTGTACATTTATGGCTACACCTTC
CASSLYIYGYTF
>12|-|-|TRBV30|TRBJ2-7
TGTGCCTGGAGTGATCTGTCCTACGAGCAGTACTTC
CAWSDLSYEQYF
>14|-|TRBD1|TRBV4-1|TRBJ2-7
TGCGCCAGCAGCCAAGCATCAGTAGGACAGGGGCAGTACTTC
CASSQASVGQGQYF
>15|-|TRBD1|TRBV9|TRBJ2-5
TGTGCCAGCAGCGTAGAGCAGGGGGCGCGGGAGACCCAGTACTTC
CASSVEQGARETQYF
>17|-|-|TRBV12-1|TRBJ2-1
TGTGCCAGCAGCTTTGGGCATACCGGGACTAGCGGGGATGAGCAGTTCTTC
CASSFGHTGTSGDEQFF
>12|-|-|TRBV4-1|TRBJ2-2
TGCGCCAGCAGACAAGTAGCCGGGGAGCTGTTTTTT
CASRQVAGELFF
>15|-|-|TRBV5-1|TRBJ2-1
TGCGCCAGCAGCTTGGTTGGGGGCTCCACCGATGAGCAGTTCTTC
CASSLVGGSTDEQFF
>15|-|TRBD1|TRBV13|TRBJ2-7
TGTGCCAGCAGCTTAGGCTGGACAGGAGGTAACGAGCAGTACTTC
CASSLGWTGGNEQYF
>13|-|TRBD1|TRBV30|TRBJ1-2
TGTGCCTGGAGTAGGCAGGGGGCGAGCGGCTACACCTTC
CAWSRQGASGYTF
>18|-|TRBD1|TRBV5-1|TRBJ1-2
TGCGCCAGCAGCTTGGCCCCGGGACAGGGATCCGGGGACTATGGCTACACCTTC
CASSLAPGQGSGDYGYTF
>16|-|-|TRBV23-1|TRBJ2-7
TGCGCCAGCAGTCAATCAAGGTCCGGGGGCTCCTACGAGCAGTACTTC
CASSQSRSGGSYEQYF
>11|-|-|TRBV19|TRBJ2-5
TGTGCCCCCTCAGGGGCCGAGACCCAGTACTTC
CAPSGAETQYF
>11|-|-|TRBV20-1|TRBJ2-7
TGCAGTGCGGGGGCAGGCTACGAGCAGTACTTC
CSAGAGYEQYF
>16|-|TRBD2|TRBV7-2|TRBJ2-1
TGTGCCAGCAGCTTAGGACTAGCGGGAATCTACAATGAGCAGTTCTTC
CASSLGLAGIYNEQFF
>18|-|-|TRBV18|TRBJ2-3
TGTGCCAGCTCACCCCGTGGGTCGCTATCGGGGGGCAAGGATACGCAGTATTTT
CASSPRGSLSGGKDTQYF
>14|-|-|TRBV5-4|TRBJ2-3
TGTGCCAGCAGCTTGCGGGAGCGCACAGATACGCAGTATTTT
CASSLRERTDTQYF
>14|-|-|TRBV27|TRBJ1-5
TGTGCCAGCAGATCCGTGTTTAGCAATCAGCCCCAGCATTTT
CASRSVFSNQPQHF
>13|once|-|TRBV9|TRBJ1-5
TGTGCCAGCTCCATACATAGCAATCAGCCCCAGCATTTT
CASSIHSNQPQHF
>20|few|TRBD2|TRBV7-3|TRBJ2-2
TGTGCCAGCAGCTCGGTAGGGACTAGCGGGAGGGCCGCGAACACCGGGGAGCTGTTTTTT
CASSSVGTSGRAANTGELFF
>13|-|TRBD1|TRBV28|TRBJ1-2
TGTGCCAGCAGATTAGGGGGCCCAAGTGGCTACACCTTC
CASRLGGPSGYTF
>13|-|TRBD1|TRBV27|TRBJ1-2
TGTGCCAGCAGATCCAATACAGGGGATGGCTACACCTTC
CASRSNTGDGYTF
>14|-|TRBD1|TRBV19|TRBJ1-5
TGTGCCAGTCAGGACAGGGTTCATAATCAGCCCCAGCATTTT
CASQDRVHNQPQHF
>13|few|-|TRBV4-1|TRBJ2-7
TGCGCCAGCAGCCAAGCGGTGACCTACGAGCAGTACTTC
CASSQAVTYEQYF
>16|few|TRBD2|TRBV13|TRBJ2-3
TGTGCCAGCAGCTTAGCGGGAGGCCCGACCACAGATACGCAGTATTTT
CASSLAGGPTTDTQYF
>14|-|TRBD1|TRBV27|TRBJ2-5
TGTGCCAGCAGCTCGACAGGGGGCGGGGAGACCCAGTACTTC
CASSSTGGGETQYF
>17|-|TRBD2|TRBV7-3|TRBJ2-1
TGTGCCAGCAGCTCCCTAACGGCACTAGCGGAGGGGAATGAGCAGTTCTTC
CASSSLTALAEGNEQFF
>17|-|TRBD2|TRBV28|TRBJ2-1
TGTGCCAGCAGTTTCCGGTCCCTCCAGCTGCGGGGGAATGAGCAGTTCTTC
CASSFRSLQLRGNEQFF
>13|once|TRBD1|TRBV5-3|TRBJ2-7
TGTGCCAGAAGCGGGGACAGGGCGAGGGAGCAGTACTTC
CARSGDRAREQYF
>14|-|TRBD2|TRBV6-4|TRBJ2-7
TGTGCCAGCAGTCCCCTAGCGGGAGCCGACGAGCAGTACTTC
CASSPLAGADEQYF
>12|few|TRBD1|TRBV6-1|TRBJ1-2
TGTGCCACGACCGGGACAGGGCGCGGCTACACCTTC
CATTGTGRGYTF
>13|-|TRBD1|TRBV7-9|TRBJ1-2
TGTGCCAGCAGTCAGGACAGGGAGGATGGCTACACCTTC
CASSQDREDGYTF
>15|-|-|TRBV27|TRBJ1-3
TGTGCCAGCAGTTTTCGGGAGGGGGCTGGAAACACCATATATTTT
CASSFREGAGNTIYF
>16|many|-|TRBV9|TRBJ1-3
TGTGCCAGCAGCCCCAGGACAGCTAGCTCTGGAAACACCATATATTTT
CASSPRTASSGNTIYF
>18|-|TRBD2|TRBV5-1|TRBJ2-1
TGCGCCAGCAGCTTGGGACTAGCGGGAGCAATTATATACAATGAGCAGTTCTTC
CASSLGLAGAIIYNEQFF
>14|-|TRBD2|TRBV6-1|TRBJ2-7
TGTGCCACCTCGTATGGCGGGAGAATCCGCGAGCAGTACTTC
CATSYGGRIREQYF
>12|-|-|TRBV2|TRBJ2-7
TGTGCCAGCAGGGAAACTAGCTACGAGCAGTACTTC
CASRETSYEQYF
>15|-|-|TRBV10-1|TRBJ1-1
TGCGCCAGCCCACCAGCCAGGGCTATGAACACTGAAGCTTTCTTT
CASPPARAMNTEAFF
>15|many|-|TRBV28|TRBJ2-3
TGTGCCAGCAGTTTAGTCCCGGCGGACACAGATACGCAGTATTTT
CASSLVPADTDTQYF